The TCR beta chain under discussion was sequenced for a study of T cells in women clearing cervical HPV infection. Study results and limitations: It is unknown whether associations predate infection; no effector/memory or HPV-specific sorting.

Assay used: immunoSEQ multiplex PCR; TCRdb lists only in-frame clones, some missing. The specimen's table records 20,000 to 25,000 clones. As regards this clone: The antigen remains undetermined. The read comes to an end 3 residues before the CDR3 does, leaving the germline J gene to fill in the end.

CDR3 length: 16 residues. The germline CDR1 and CDR2 sequences are LNHDA and SQIVND (reference sequence). The sequenced sample was blood buffy coat. The receptor comes from a woman between 18 and 70 years old with a cervical HPV16 infection that either progressed to CIN3+ or cleared (not recorded which). J is TRBJ2-2 and V is TRBV19; D is possibly TRBD2 (6 bases). The CDR3 loop reads CASSMGGSTTNEKLFF. The sequenced part of the CDR3 DNA is TGTGCCAGTAGTATGGGGGGATCGACAACTAATGAAAAG.